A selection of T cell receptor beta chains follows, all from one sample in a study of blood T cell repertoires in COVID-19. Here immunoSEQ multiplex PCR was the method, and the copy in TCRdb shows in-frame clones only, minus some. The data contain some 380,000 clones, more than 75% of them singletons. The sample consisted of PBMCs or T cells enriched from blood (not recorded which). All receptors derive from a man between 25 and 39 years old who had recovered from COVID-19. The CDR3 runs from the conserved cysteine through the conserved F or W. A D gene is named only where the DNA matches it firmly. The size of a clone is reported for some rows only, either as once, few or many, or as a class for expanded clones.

cdr3_aa: CASSHAGGYNEQFF
cdr3_nt: TGTGCCAGCAGCCACGCGGGGGGGTACAATGAGCAGTTCTTC
clone_size: .
j_call: TRBJ2-1
v_call: TRBV3-1/TRBV3-2
d_call: TRBD2

cdr3_aa: CASSGGPGENTEAFF
cdr3_nt: TGTGCCAGTAGTGGGGGACCAGGGGAGAACACTGAAGCTTTCTTT
clone_size: .
j_call: TRBJ1-1
v_call: TRBV19
d_call: .

cdr3_aa: CASSQLPGLRYF
cdr3_nt: TGTGCCAGCAGCCAATTACCGGGTCTTAGGTACTTC
clone_size: .
j_call: TRBJ2-4
v_call: TRBV14
d_call: .

cdr3_aa: CASSLVPGSTEAFF
cdr3_nt: TGCGCCAGCAGCTTGGTGCCGGGGAGCACTGAAGCTTTCTTT
clone_size: once
j_call: TRBJ1-1
v_call: TRBV5-1
d_call: .

cdr3_aa: CSVDSLQETQYF
cdr3_nt: TGCAGCGTTGATTCTCTTCAAGAGACCCAGTACTTC
clone_size: .
j_call: TRBJ2-5
v_call: TRBV29-1
d_call: .

cdr3_aa: CASSAQGTVGANVLTF
cdr3_nt: TGTGCCAGCAGCGCCCAGGGGACAGTTGGAGCCAACGTCCTGACTTTC
clone_size: once
j_call: TRBJ2-6
v_call: TRBV5-4
d_call: TRBD1

cdr3_aa: CASSYSRSTGELFF
cdr3_nt: TGTGCCAGCAGTTACTCGAGGAGCACCGGGGAGCTGTTTTTT
clone_size: .
j_call: TRBJ2-2
v_call: TRBV6-2/TRBV6-3
d_call: .

cdr3_aa: CASSYYGDYEQYF
cdr3_nt: TGTGCCAGCAGTTACTACGGGGATTACGAGCAGTACTTC
clone_size: .
j_call: TRBJ2-7
v_call: TRBV6-2/TRBV6-3
d_call: .

cdr3_aa: CASSWAGGRGGQETQYF
cdr3_nt: TGTGCCAGCAGCTGGGCCGGGGGGCGGGGTGGCCAAGAGACCCAGTACTTC
clone_size: .
j_call: TRBJ2-5
v_call: TRBV5-4
d_call: .

cdr3_aa: CASSFVVESTIYF
cdr3_nt: TGTGCCAGCAGTTTCGTAGTGGAGAGCACCATATATTTT
clone_size: .
j_call: TRBJ1-3
v_call: TRBV12-3/TRBV12-4
d_call: .

cdr3_aa: CASSYSGQASGYGYTF
cdr3_nt: TGTGCCAGCAGTTACTCAGGACAGGCTTCGGGCTATGGCTACACCTTC
clone_size: few
j_call: TRBJ1-2
v_call: TRBV6-5
d_call: TRBD1

cdr3_aa: CASSRGQLNTGELFF
cdr3_nt: TGTGCCAGCAGCCGGGGACAGCTGAACACCGGGGAGCTGTTTTTT
clone_size: .
j_call: TRBJ2-2
v_call: TRBV3-1/TRBV3-2
d_call: TRBD1

cdr3_aa: CSGTVNTEAFF
cdr3_nt: TGCAGCGGGACAGTGAACACTGAAGCTTTCTTT
clone_size: .
j_call: TRBJ1-1
v_call: TRBV29-1
d_call: .

cdr3_aa: CASSPSTSGGRDTQYF
cdr3_nt: TGTGCCAGCAGCCCTTCGACTAGCGGGGGAAGGGATACGCAGTATTTT
clone_size: .
j_call: TRBJ2-3
v_call: TRBV3-1/TRBV3-2
d_call: TRBD2

cdr3_aa: CSVEVGTGRNIQYF
cdr3_nt: TGCAGCGTTGAAGTCGGGACAGGGAGGAACATTCAGTACTTC
clone_size: .
j_call: TRBJ2-4
v_call: TRBV29-1
d_call: TRBD1

cdr3_aa: CASSVVGGSGNTIYF
cdr3_nt: TGTGCCAGCAGCGTAGTTGGGGGGTCTGGAAACACCATATATTTT
clone_size: .
j_call: TRBJ1-3
v_call: TRBV9
d_call: .

cdr3_aa: CASSRTGVGNTIYF
cdr3_nt: TGTGCCAGCAGTCGAACAGGGGTAGGAAACACCATATATTTT
clone_size: .
j_call: TRBJ1-3
v_call: TRBV6-5
d_call: TRBD1

cdr3_aa: CAISDREGEKLFF
cdr3_nt: TGTGCCATCAGTGACAGAGAGGGTGAAAAACTGTTTTTT
clone_size: .
j_call: TRBJ1-4
v_call: TRBV10-3
d_call: .